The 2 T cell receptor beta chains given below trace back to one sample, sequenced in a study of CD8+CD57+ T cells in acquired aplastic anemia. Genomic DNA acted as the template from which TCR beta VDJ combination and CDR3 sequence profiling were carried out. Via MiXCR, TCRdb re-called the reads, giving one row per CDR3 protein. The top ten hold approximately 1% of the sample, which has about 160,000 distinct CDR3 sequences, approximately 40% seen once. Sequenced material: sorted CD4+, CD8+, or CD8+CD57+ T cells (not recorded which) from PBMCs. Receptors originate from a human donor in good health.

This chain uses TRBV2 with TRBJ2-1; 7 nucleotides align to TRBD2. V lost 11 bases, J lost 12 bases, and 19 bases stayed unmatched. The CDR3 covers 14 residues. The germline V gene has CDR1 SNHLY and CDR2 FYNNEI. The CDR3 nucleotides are TGTGCCCTCTGGGGTAGCGGGCATTCGGATGGGCAGTTCTTC. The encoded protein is CALWGSGHSDGQFF.

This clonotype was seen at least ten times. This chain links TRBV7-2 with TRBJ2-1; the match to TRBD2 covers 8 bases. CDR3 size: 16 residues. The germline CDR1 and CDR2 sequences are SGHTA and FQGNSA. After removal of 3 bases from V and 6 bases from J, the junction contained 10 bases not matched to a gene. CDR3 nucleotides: TGTGCCAGCAGCTTGGGACCCGGGACTAGTCGCAATGAGCAGTTCTTC. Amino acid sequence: CASSLGPGTSRNEQFF.